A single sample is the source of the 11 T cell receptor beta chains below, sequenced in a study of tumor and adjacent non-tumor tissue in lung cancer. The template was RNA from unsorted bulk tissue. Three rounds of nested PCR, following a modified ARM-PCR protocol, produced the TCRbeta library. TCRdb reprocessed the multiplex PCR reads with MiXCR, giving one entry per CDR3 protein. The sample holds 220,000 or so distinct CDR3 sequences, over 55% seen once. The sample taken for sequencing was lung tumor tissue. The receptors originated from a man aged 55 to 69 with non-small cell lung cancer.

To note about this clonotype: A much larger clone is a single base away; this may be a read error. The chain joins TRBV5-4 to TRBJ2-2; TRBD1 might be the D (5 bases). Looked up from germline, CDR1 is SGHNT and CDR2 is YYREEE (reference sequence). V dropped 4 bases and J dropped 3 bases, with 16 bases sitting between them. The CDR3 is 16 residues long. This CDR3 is CASSTVHGADTGELFF. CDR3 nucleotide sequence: TGTGCCAGCAGCACGGTACATGGGGCGGACACCGGGGAGCTGTTTTTT.

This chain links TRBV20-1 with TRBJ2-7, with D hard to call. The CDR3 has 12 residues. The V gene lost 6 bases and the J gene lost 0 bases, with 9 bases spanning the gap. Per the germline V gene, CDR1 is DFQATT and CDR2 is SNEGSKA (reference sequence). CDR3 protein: CSAVRSSYEQYF. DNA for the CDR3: TGCAGTGCGGTCCGGAGCTCCTACGAGCAGTACTTC.

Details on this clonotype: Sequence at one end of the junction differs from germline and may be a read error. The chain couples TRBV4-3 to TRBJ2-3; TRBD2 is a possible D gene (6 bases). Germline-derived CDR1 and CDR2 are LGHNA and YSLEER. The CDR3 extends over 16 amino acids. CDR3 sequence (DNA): TGCTCCAGCAGCCAAGATGGAGCGGGCATCACAGATACGCAGTATTTT. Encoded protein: CSSSQDGAGITDTQYF.

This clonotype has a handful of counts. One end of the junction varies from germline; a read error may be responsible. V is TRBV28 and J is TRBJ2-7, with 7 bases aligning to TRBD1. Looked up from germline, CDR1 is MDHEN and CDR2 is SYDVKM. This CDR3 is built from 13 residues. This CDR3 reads CASSRQGAYEQYF. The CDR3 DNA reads TGTGCCAGCAGTCGACAGGGCGCCTACGAGCAGTATTTC.

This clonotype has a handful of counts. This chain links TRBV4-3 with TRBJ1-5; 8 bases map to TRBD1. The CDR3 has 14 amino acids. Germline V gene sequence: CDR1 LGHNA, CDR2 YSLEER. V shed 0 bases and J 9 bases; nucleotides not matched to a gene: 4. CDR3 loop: CASSQDQGAMPQHF. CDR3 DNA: TGCGCCAGCAGCCAAGACCAGGGGGCCATGCCCCAGCATTTT.

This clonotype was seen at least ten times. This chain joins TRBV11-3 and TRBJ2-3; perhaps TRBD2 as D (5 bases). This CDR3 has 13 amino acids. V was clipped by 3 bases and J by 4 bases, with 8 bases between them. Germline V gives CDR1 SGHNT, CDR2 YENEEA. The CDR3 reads CASSLSGSDTQYF. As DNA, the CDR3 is TGTGCCAGCAGCTTGTCGGGGTCAGATACGCAGTATTTT. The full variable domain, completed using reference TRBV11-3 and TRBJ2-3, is EAGVVQSPRYKIIEKKQPVAFWCNPISGHNTLYWYLQNLGQGPELLIRYENEEAVDDSQLPKDRFSAERLKGVDSTLKIQPAELGDSAVYLCASSLSGSDTQYFGPGTRLTVL.

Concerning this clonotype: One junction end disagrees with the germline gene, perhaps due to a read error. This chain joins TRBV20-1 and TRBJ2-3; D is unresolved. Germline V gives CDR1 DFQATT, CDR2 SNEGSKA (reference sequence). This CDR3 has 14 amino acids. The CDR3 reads CSATFLVGTDTQYF. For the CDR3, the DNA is TGCAGTGCTACCTTCCTGGTCGGAACAGATACACAGTATTTT.

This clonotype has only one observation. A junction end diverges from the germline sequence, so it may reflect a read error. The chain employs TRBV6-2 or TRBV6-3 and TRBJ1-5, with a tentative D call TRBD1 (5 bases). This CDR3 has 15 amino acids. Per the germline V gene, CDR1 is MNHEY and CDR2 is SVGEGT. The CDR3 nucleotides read TGTGCCAGCAGCCACCGGGGCAGGGAGCGGCAGCCTCAGCATTTT. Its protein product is CASSHRGRERQPQHF.

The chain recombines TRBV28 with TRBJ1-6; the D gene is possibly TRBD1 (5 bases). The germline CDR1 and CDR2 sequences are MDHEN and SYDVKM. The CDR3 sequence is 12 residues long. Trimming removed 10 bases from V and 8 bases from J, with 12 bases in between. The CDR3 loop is CATGGYDSPLHF. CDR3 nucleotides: TGTGCCACGGGGGGGTATGATTCACCCCTCCACTTT.

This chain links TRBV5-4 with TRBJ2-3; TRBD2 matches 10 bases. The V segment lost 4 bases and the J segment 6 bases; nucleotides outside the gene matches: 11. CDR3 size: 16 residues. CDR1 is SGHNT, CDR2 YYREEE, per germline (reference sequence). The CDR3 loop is CASSPWVAGGYDTQYF. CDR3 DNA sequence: TGTGCCAGCAGCCCCTGGGTAGCGGGGGGATATGATACGCAGTATTTT.

CDR3 in amino acids: CACSFGFSNTEAFF. The CDR3 DNA reads TGTGCTTGTAGTTTTGGTTTTTCGAATACTGAAGCTTTCTTT. V usage is TRBV6-1 and J usage is TRBJ1-1, with D unclear. Germline CDR1 reads MNHNS; CDR2 reads SASEGT. The CDR3 extends over 14 amino acids.